This T cell receptor beta chain emerged from a study of cytomegalovirus exposure and HLA in healthy donors. Study-level findings and limits: Solely CMV serostatus was available to characterize immune exposure. Researchers reportedly found TCR beta sequences accurately predicted most subjects' HLA-A and HLA-B alleles. Another analysis was done later, and it associated approximately 15,000 TCR beta sequences with HLA alleles at 0.05 false discovery rate.

A multiplex PCR was run with 60 Vbeta primers and 13 Jbeta primers. Data came from immunoSEQ multiplex PCR; TCRdb stores just in-frame clones and leaves some out. The data show 150,000 to 180,000 clones, 80% seen once. Comment on this clone: The antigen remains undetermined.

This CDR3 spans 18 amino acids. Germline CDR1 is LNHDA and CDR2 is SQIVND (reference sequence). V lost 5 bases, J lost 5 bases, and 16 bases stayed unmatched. The sequencing sample was made of PBMCs. The rearrangement links TRBV19 to TRBJ2-5, with 11 bases that match TRBD2. The receptor was derived from a woman aged 40-49 years in good health and CMV-seropositive. As DNA, the CDR3 is TGTGCCAGTAGTCCCCGGGCTAGCGGGAGGTTCGCATGGGAGACCCAGTACTTC. It is translated as CASSPRASGRFAWETQYF.